The present T cell receptor (beta chain) was sequenced within a study of response to subunit inactivated influenza vaccine. General study points: Authors suggested each seasonal flu vaccination may recruit only limited numbers of new T cells.

TCRdb used MiXCR to reprocess the RT-PCR reads, holding one entry per CDR3 protein. The table includes 150,000 to 200,000 distinct CDR3 sequences, approximately 12% detected once. Germline values: CDR1 MNHNS, CDR2 SASEGT. CDR3 length equals 12 residues. The V end was cut by 2 bases, the J end by 1 base, with 3 bases between. This clonotype has a handful of counts. The antigen remains undetermined. These data were likewise used in another study, on T cells expressing NK-cell markers. In that study: 5'RACE template switching with UMIs produced the TCR beta cDNA. It was from sorted CD3+CD56+NKG2C+, CD3+CD56+NKG2C- and CD3+CD56-NKG2C+ T cells that TCR beta repertoires came. With respect to HCMV, seven of the eight sequenced donors were seropositive, and one was seronegative.

The genes are TRBV6-1 and TRBJ2-7; D not certain. Sequences were derived from CD8+ T cells sorted from PBMCs, sampled less than 13 days after vaccination. The clonotype comes from a man aged 50-60 years who received an inactivated influenza vaccine. CDR3 sequence (DNA): TGTGCCAGCAGTGAACGGTCCTACGAGCAGTACTTC. This encodes CASSERSYEQYF.